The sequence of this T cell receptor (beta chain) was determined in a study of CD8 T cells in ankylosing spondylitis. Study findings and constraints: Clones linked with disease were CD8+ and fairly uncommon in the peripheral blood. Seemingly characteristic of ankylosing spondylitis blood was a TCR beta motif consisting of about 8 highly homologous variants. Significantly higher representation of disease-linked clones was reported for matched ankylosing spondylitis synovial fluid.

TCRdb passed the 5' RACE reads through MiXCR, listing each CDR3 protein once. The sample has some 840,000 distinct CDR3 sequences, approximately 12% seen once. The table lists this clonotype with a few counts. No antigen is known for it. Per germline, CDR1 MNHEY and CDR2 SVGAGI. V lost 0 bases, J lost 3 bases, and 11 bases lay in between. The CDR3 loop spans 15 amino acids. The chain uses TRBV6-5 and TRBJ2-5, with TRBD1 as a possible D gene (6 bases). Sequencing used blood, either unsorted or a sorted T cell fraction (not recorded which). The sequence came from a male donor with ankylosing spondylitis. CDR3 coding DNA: TGTGCCAGCAGTTACTCTTACAGGGTTGAAGAGACCCAGTACTTC. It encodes CASSYSYRVEETQYF.